This TCR beta chain was found in a study of radiation and T cells in renal cell carcinoma. Whole-study findings and limits: In nephrectomy-only tumors, top 100 clonotypes averaged approximately 43%, versus roughly 54% irradiated.

With regard to this clone: Its cognate antigen is unknown.

Assay used: immunoSEQ multiplex PCR; TCRdb lists only in-frame clones, some missing. The sample shows more than 8,000 clones, roughly 60% of them seen only once. Trimming removed 5 bases from V and 3 bases from J, with 13 bases in between. CDR1 and CDR2 from the germline V gene are SNHLY and FYNNEI. This CDR3 has 14 residues. The treatment is: treatment-naive control, cytoreductive nephrectomy. Clear cell pathology was present in this patient's renal cell carcinoma. This sequence originates from a man aged 35-49 years with renal cell carcinoma. The sample consisted of tumor tissue, taken from a patient whose treatment was nephrectomy without radiotherapy. V gene TRBV2 combines with J gene TRBJ1-2; no definite D call. In DNA, the CDR3 is TGTGCCAGCAGTCGCCCCGGAGAGGACTATGGCTACACCTTC. This sequence encodes CASSRPGEDYGYTF.